Listed below are T cell receptor beta chains from one sample, sequenced in a study of blood T cells in healthy people across ages. A single record per CDR3 protein comes from TCRdb applying MiXCR to the 5' RACE reads. The table shows roughly 410,000 distinct CDR3 sequences, with over 45% occurring only once. The sequencing sample was made of blood. All receptors derive from a man between 60 and 70 years old in good health. CDR3s include the opening cysteine and the closing phenylalanine or tryptophan. A D gene is named only where the DNA matches it firmly. Not every row has a clone size; where given, it reads once, few, many or a size class.

cdr3_length	d_call	v_call	j_call	clone_size	cdr3_nt	cdr3_aa
14	TRBD1	TRBV5-5	TRBJ2-7	-	TGTGCCAGCAGCTCGACAGGGGTGGCTTACGAGCGGTACTTC	CASSSTGVAYERYF
18	-	TRBV5-1	TRBJ2-7	few	TGCGCCAGCAGCCACCTTTTACGCGGACGCGATAGAGCCTACGAGCAGTACTTC	CASSHLLRGRDRAYEQYF
16	TRBD1	TRBV20-1	TRBJ2-1	-	TGCAGTGCTAGTGGCCCCGAGGGACAGGGGGCCAATGAGCAGTTCTTC	CSASGPEGQGANEQFF
16	TRBD2	TRBV12-3/TRBV12-4	TRBJ2-7	-	TGTGCCAGCAGTCCCGGGACTAGCGGGGGGACCAATGAGCAGTACTTC	CASSPGTSGGTNEQYF
14	TRBD1	TRBV5-1	TRBJ2-1	-	TGCGCCAGCGGCTTGACAGGGGGTGACAATGAGCAGTTCTTC	CASGLTGGDNEQFF
17	-	TRBV6-5	TRBJ2-1	-	TGTGCCAGCAGTTGGGAGGGGGGGCGGCGATACTACAATGAGCAGTTCTTC	CASSWEGGRRYYNEQFF
15	-	TRBV7-2	TRBJ2-3	-	TGTGCCAGCAGCTTAGCGGTTCCTTGGGTAGATACGCAGTATTTT	CASSLAVPWVDTQYF
13	-	TRBV14	TRBJ2-5	few	TGTGCCAGCAGCCAAGTCTTGGGGAATGAGCAGTACTTC	CASSQVLGNEQYF
13	TRBD2	TRBV29-1	TRBJ2-1	-	TGCAGTGGGGGCCTAGCGGGAGGTGGTGAGCAGTTCTTC	CSGGLAGGGEQFF
14	TRBD2	TRBV30	TRBJ2-1	-	TGTGCCTGGAGGGCAGCGGGGGGGTACAATGAGCAGTTCTTC	CAWRAAGGYNEQFF
11	-	TRBV3-1	TRBJ2-7	-	TGTGCCAGCAGCCGTCAGGACGAGCAGTACTTC	CASSRQDEQYF
14	-	TRBV27	TRBJ1-4	-	TGTGCCAGCAGCCCGGGACCCCCTAATGAAAAACTGTTTTTT	CASSPGPPNEKLFF
14	TRBD1	TRBV3-1	TRBJ1-1	-	TGTGCCAGCAGCCAAAGGGGGCAGGGAGCTGAAGCTTTCTTT	CASSQRGQGAEAFF
13	-	TRBV3-1	TRBJ2-4	-	TGTGCCAGCAGCCAAGATTTGGACTTGGGGCAGTACTTC	CASSQDLDLGQYF
14	TRBD1	TRBV20-1	TRBJ2-3	-	TGCAGTGCTACGACAGGGGAACTCACAGATACGCAGTATTTT	CSATTGELTDTQYF
13	-	TRBV27	TRBJ2-1	-	TGTGCCAGCAGGCGGCCGGTCGGCGGTGAGCAGTTCTTC	CASRRPVGGEQFF
13	-	TRBV6-6	TRBJ2-7	-	TGTGCCAGCAGATCTCAGGGCTCCTACGAGCAGTACTTC	CASRSQGSYEQYF
14	-	TRBV28	TRBJ2-6	few	TGTGCCAGCAGGCAAGGGACCGGGGCCAACGTCCTGACTTTC	CASRQGTGANVLTF
17	TRBD2	TRBV11-2	TRBJ2-3	-	TGTGCCAGCAGCTTAGTTTGGACTAGCGGGAGGGCAGATACGCAGTATTTT	CASSLVWTSGRADTQYF
14	-	TRBV9	TRBJ2-3	-	TGTGCCAGCAGCGTAGGGGGGAGAGCAGATACGCAGTATTTT	CASSVGGRADTQYF
15	TRBD1	TRBV30	TRBJ2-7	-	TGTGCCTGGAACACGAGAGGACAGGGAGTGCCCGAGCAGTACTTC	CAWNTRGQGVPEQYF
16	TRBD1	TRBV5-1	TRBJ2-5	few	TGCGCCAGCAGAGTGACGACAGGGGGCTTCTTCGCGACCCAGTACTTC	CASRVTTGGFFATQYF
15	TRBD2	TRBV7-8	TRBJ2-1	-	TGTGCCAGCAGCTCGGGTCTAGCGGGGGGGAATGAGCAGTTCTTC	CASSSGLAGGNEQFF
14	TRBD2	TRBV28	TRBJ2-7	-	TGTGCCAGCAGTATACGCAGCGGGGGAATGGGGCAGTACTTC	CASSIRSGGMGQYF
14	TRBD1	TRBV12-3/TRBV12-4	TRBJ2-5	many	TGTGCCAGCAGTCCAGGGGGCTTCGGGGAGACCCAGTACTTC	CASSPGGFGETQYF
12	TRBD2	TRBV20-1	TRBJ2-4	-	TGCAGTGCGGCCCGGGACTACAACATTCAGTACTTC	CSAARDYNIQYF
14	-	TRBV2	TRBJ2-3	-	TGCGCCAGCAGCGACTCCTACGCGACAGATACGCAGTATTTT	CASSDSYATDTQYF
10	-	TRBV29-1	TRBJ2-1	many	TGCAGCGTTAATAACAATGAGCAGTTCTTC	CSVNNNEQFF
15	TRBD1	TRBV9	TRBJ2-7	-	TGTGCCAGCAGCCCCTACGGGACAGGGACCCACGAGCAGTACTTC	CASSPYGTGTHEQYF
13	-	TRBV28	TRBJ2-1	-	TGTGTCAGCAGTTCCCGGTACCAGCGGGAGCAGTTCTTC	CVSSSRYQREQFF
14	TRBD2	TRBV29-1	TRBJ2-3	-	TGCAGCGTGTTCGGGGGGGGTGGTGCAGATACGCAGTATTTT	CSVFGGGGADTQYF
12	-	TRBV3-1	TRBJ2-7	few	TGTGCCAGCAGCCGAATATCGGACGAGCAGTACTTC	CASSRISDEQYF
14	-	TRBV11-2	TRBJ2-7	-	TGTGCCAGCAGCTTAGATCGGATACGCTACGAGCAGTACTTC	CASSLDRIRYEQYF
14	-	TRBV4-3	TRBJ2-2	few	TGCGCCAGCAGCCAAGATTGGCACACCGGGGAGCTGTTTTTT	CASSQDWHTGELFF
14	TRBD1	TRBV6-2/TRBV6-3	TRBJ1-5	-	TGTGCCAGCAGGCTCGGACAGGGAGGGCAGCCCCAGCATTTT	CASRLGQGGQPQHF
13	TRBD1	TRBV20-1	TRBJ1-2	many	TGCAGTGCTCCCTCTGACAGGGACTATGGCTACACCTTC	CSAPSDRDYGYTF